Following are 4 T cell receptor beta chains from one sample sequenced in a study of blood T cell repertoires in COVID-19. Produced via immunoSEQ multiplex PCR; TCRdb's table is partial and in-frame only. The sample contains under 300,000 clones, 89% of which appear only once. The sequenced material came from PBMCs or T cells enriched from blood (not recorded which). These receptor sequences come from a woman between 40 and 50 years old who had recovered from COVID-19.

CDR3 residues: CASGRQGAGNTIYF. DNA of the CDR3: TGTGCCAGCGGACGACAGGGAGCTGGAAACACCATATATTTT. The chain couples TRBV3-1 (or the pseudogene TRBV3-2) to TRBJ1-3; TRBD1 aligns across 7 bases. CDR1 is LGHDT, CDR2 YNNKEL, per germline (reference sequence). There are 14 residues in the CDR3. V gave up 8 bases and J gave up 2 bases; unmatched junction bases: 6.

This chain connects TRBV7-3 to TRBJ2-1; 12 bases fit TRBD1. The CDR3 sequence is 16 residues long. With 2 bases clipped from V and 9 bases from J, the junction kept 8 bases outside the gene matches. Germline V gives CDR1 SGHTA, CDR2 FQGTGA. For the CDR3, the DNA is TGTGCCAGCAGCTTACCTGGGACAGGGGGCTACGGTGAGCAGTTCTTC. It codes for CASSLPGTGGYGEQFF.

The rearrangement links TRBV7-2 to TRBJ2-1; D might be TRBD1 (6 bases). V dropped 2 bases and J dropped 7 bases, with 12 bases sitting between them. Germline V CDR1 and CDR2: SGHTA, FQGNSA. The CDR3 loop spans 14 amino acids. The CDR3 DNA sequence: TGTGCCAGCAGCTTATCATCCAGGGGTAATGAGCAGTTCTTC. Translated, it gives CASSLSSRGNEQFF.

This chain links TRBV18 with TRBJ2-7; TRBD2 matches at 8 bases. CDR1 and CDR2 from the germline V gene are KGHSH and LQKENI. J lost 4 bases, V lost 3 bases, and 5 bases had no gene match. This CDR3 contains 14 residues. CDR3 residues: CASSPGLVGYEQYF. CDR3 in DNA: TGTGCCAGCTCACCGGGACTAGTTGGATACGAGCAGTACTTC.